This passage covers 21 T cell receptor beta chains from one sample sequenced in a study of blood T cell repertoires in COVID-19. Measured with immunoSEQ multiplex PCR; TCRdb has only the in-frame clones, and not every one. The top ten hold about 1% of the sample, which has hundreds of thousands of clones, 80% to 90% seen once. Sequencing was performed on PBMCs or T cells enriched from blood (not recorded which). The receptor source for this set is a young man who had recovered from COVID-19.

The chain recombines TRBV4-1 with TRBJ1-1; weak D call: TRBD1 (6 bases). This CDR3 has 16 amino acids. Trimming removed 5 bases from V and 1 base from J, with 17 bases in between. CDR1 MGHRA and CDR2 YSYEKL come from the germline V gene. CDR3: CASSSRDTVGNTEAFF. DNA of the CDR3: TGCGCCAGCAGCTCCCGGGACACCGTCGGGAACACTGAAGCTTTCTTT.

This chain connects TRBV28 to TRBJ1-1; D might be TRBD1 (6 bases). V lost 6 bases and J lost 2, with 13 bases in between. Germline V gene lookup returns CDR1 MDHEN and CDR2 SYDVKM. This CDR3 region has 14 residues. CDR3 sequence (DNA): TGTGCCAGCAGCCTAATGGACAGAAACACTGAAGCTTTCTTT. Translated: CASSLMDRNTEAFF.

The J gene is TRBJ1-4, the V gene TRBV6-5; 9 positions match TRBD1. V was clipped by 5 bases and J by 5 bases; unmatched bases: 6. Germline V gives CDR1 MNHEY, CDR2 SVGAGI. The CDR3 has 15 residues. In nucleotides, the CDR3 is TGTGCCAGCAGTACCCCGGGACAGGGAAATGAAAAACTGTTTTTT. Amino acids: CASSTPGQGNEKLFF.

The genes are TRBV7-9 and TRBJ2-1, with D uncertain. Germline V gene lookup returns CDR1 SEHNR and CDR2 FQNEAQ (reference sequence). V lost 1 base, J lost 8 bases, and 12 bases lay in between. This CDR3 region has 14 residues. CDR3 region: CASSLVGTAHEQFF. As DNA, the CDR3 is TGTGCCAGCAGCTTAGTGGGTACAGCCCATGAGCAGTTCTTC.

About this clone itself: Other DNA sequences in this sample translate to the same CDR3. The CDR3 nucleotides are TGCGCCAGCAGCCGTACAGGGTCCTACGAGCAGTACTTC. It specifies CASSRTGSYEQYF. The chain recombines TRBV4-1 with TRBJ2-7, with TRBD1 as a possible D gene (6 bases). CDR1 and CDR2 from the germline V gene are MGHRA and YSYEKL. The CDR3 is 13 amino acids. V was cut by 4 bases and J by 1 base, with 8 bases left in between.

This rearrangement joins TRBV5-5 to TRBJ1-5; weak D call: TRBD1 (5 bases). Between the trimmed V and J ends, which lost 4 bases and 11 bases, there was a span of 19 bases. The germline CDR1 and CDR2 sequences are SGHKS and YYEKEE (reference sequence). The CDR3 has 14 amino acids. CDR3 in amino acids: CASSRAGREGTQHF. CDR3 nucleotides: TGTGCCAGCAGCAGGGCGGGCAGGGAGGGAACCCAGCATTTT. The full variable domain, completed using reference TRBV5-5 and TRBJ1-5, is DAGVTQSPTHLIKTRGQQVTLRCSPISGHKSVSWYQQVLGQGPQFIFQYYEKEERGRGNFPDRFSARQFPNYSSELNVNALLLGDSALYLCASSRAGREGTQHFGDGTRLSIL.

The gene calls are TRBV29-1 and TRBJ1-5; maybe TRBD1 (5 bases). CDR1 SQVTM and CDR2 ANQGSEA come from the germline V gene. There are 13 residues in the CDR3. Trimming took 6 bases from V and 3 from J, leaving 12 bases between them. CDR3 in DNA: TGCAGCGTCCGGACATCCCCCAATCAGCCCCAGCATTTT. Amino acids: CSVRTSPNQPQHF.

V gene TRBV5-1 combines with J gene TRBJ2-7, with D possibly matching TRBD2 (6 bases). Between the trimmed V and J ends, which lost 4 bases and 0 bases, there was a span of 17 bases. Per germline, CDR1 SGHRS and CDR2 YFSETQ. This CDR3 is built from 16 residues. CDR3 in DNA: TGCGCCAGCAGCCCCCCTGTTGGCGGGGCCTCCTACGAGCAGTACTTC. This encodes CASSPPVGGASYEQYF.

V and J are TRBV4-1 and TRBJ2-1, with 9 bases lining up with TRBD1. The CDR3 spans 16 residues. The germline gives CDR1 MGHRA, CDR2 YSYEKL. V was pared by 4 bases and J by 3 bases, with 7 bases of the junction left unmatched. The CDR3 nucleotides are TGCGCCAGCAGCCGTATCGGACAGGGGAGCTACAATGAGCAGTTCTTC. Encoded protein: CASSRIGQGSYNEQFF.

The chain joins TRBV19 to TRBJ2-7; 8 bases are a match to TRBD1. With 5 bases clipped from V and 2 bases from J, the junction kept 8 bases outside the gene matches. CDR1 LNHDA and CDR2 SQIVND come from the germline V gene (reference sequence). The CDR3 runs to 15 residues. The CDR3 region is CASSPRQGHTYEQYF. The CDR3 DNA reads as TGTGCCAGTAGTCCCCGACAGGGGCACACCTACGAGCAGTACTTC.

This chain links TRBV5-6 with TRBJ1-2, with 10 bases identical to TRBD1. The CDR3 sequence is 14 residues long. Germline-derived CDR1 and CDR2 are SGHDT and YYEEEE. V lost 3 bases and J lost 2; bases outside the gene matches: 1. The CDR3 spells CASSWGQGNYGYTF. The CDR3 coding sequence is TGTGCCAGCAGCTGGGGACAGGGGAACTATGGCTACACCTTC.

The rearrangement joins TRBV27 to TRBJ2-4; perhaps TRBD2 as D (7 bases). CDR1 and CDR2 (germline): MNHEY, SMNVEV (reference sequence). This CDR3 has 14 amino acids. Trimming took 5 bases from V and 6 from J, leaving 14 bases between them. CDR3 nucleotide sequence: TGTGCCAGCAGTAGCAACAGGGAGGGAAACATTCAGTACTTC. Translating it yields CASSSNREGNIQYF.

This clone was observed a single time. V is TRBV3-1 (or the pseudogene TRBV3-2) and J is TRBJ2-5; 8 bases map to TRBD1. The CDR3 totals 15 residues. Germline values: CDR1 LGHDT, CDR2 YNNKEL (reference sequence). Trimming cost V 5 bases and J 3 bases; bases outside gene matches: 8. The CDR3 spells CASSSTTGVKETQYF. CDR3 sequence (DNA): TGTGCCAGCAGCTCCACGACAGGGGTAAAAGAGACCCAGTACTTC.

The chain is built from TRBV3-1 (or the pseudogene TRBV3-2) and TRBJ2-2, with TRBD2 matching 7 bases. The CDR3 has 14 amino acids. Germline V CDR1 and CDR2: LGHDT, YNNKEL (reference sequence). With V trimmed by 4 bases and J by 10 bases, 9 bases remained unmatched. CDR3 coding DNA: TGTGCCAGCAGCCCGGGACTACTCGAATCGGAGCTGTTTTTT. Its translation is CASSPGLLESELFF.

V usage is TRBV3-1 (or the pseudogene TRBV3-2) and J usage is TRBJ2-3; tentative D call: TRBD1 (5 bases). Trimming cost V 5 bases and J 4 bases, with 25 bases left between them. The CDR3 is made up of 18 amino acids. CDR1 and CDR2 (germline): LGHDT, YNNKEL (reference sequence). CDR3 nucleotide sequence: TGTGCCAGCAGCGCAATTTCCTCCAGGGAATATGGGGCAGATACGCAGTATTTT. This encodes CASSAISSREYGADTQYF.

The chain employs TRBV5-8 and TRBJ1-5, with 7 bases identical to TRBD1. The ends lost 4 bases at V and 6 bases at J; junction bases unmatched: 10. Germline CDR1 SGHTS, CDR2 YDEGEE. The CDR3 totals 15 residues. The CDR3 DNA sequence: TGTGCCAGCAGCCAGACTAGGGGGCTCGGTCAGCCCCAGCATTTT. This encodes CASSQTRGLGQPQHF.

CDR3: CATGGGSGNTIYF. CDR3 nucleotide sequence: TGTGCCACGGGCGGGGGAAGTGGAAACACCATATATTTT. The rearrangement links TRBV10-3 to TRBJ1-3, with a tentative D call TRBD1 (5 bases). The germline V gene encodes CDR1 ENHRY and CDR2 SYGVKD. This CDR3 is built from 13 residues. The V end was cut by 10 bases, the J end by 3 bases, with 13 bases between.

The chain couples TRBV10-3 to TRBJ2-7, with D perhaps TRBD2 (6 bases). V was shortened by 6 bases and J by 0 bases, with 12 bases between the two germline ends. The length of the CDR3 is 14 residues. Germline V gene data show CDR1 as ENHRY and CDR2 as SYGVKD. The CDR3 loop reads CAISDQAGSYEQYF. The DNA of the CDR3 is TGTGCCATCAGCGACCAAGCGGGCTCCTACGAGCAGTACTTC.

The V call is TRBV7-2, the J call TRBJ1-6; 10 nucleotides agree with TRBD1. Germline V gene data show CDR1 as SGHTA and CDR2 as FQGNSA. The CDR3 loop spans 17 amino acids. Trimming cost V 5 bases and J 10 bases; bases outside gene matches: 14. CDR3 in DNA: TGTGCCAGCAGCCTGGCCGAGGGGGGACAGGGGAACTCACCCCTCCACTTT. It encodes CASSLAEGGQGNSPLHF.

V and J are TRBV25-1 and TRBJ2-1; D may be TRBD1 (6 bases). The germline V gene encodes CDR1 MGHDK and CDR2 SYGVNS. Trimming removed 0 bases at V and 4 bases at J, with 10 bases between. CDR3 size: 15 residues. The CDR3 sequence is CASSEYLTGYNEQFF. DNA for the CDR3: TGTGCCAGCAGTGAATATCTTACAGGGTACAATGAGCAGTTCTTC.

The chain has TRBV18 and TRBJ1-1; a weak D match, TRBD1 (5 bases). CDR3 length: 14 amino acids. V was trimmed by 3 bases and J by 2 bases, leaving 10 bases between them. Germline assignment: CDR1 KGHSH and CDR2 LQKENI. CDR3 sequence: CASSPGTVNTEAFF. CDR3 DNA sequence: TGTGCCAGCTCACCCGGGACTGTCAACACTGAAGCTTTCTTT. The full variable domain, with the rest looked up from reference TRBV18 and TRBJ1-1, is NAGVMQNPRHLVRRRGQEARLRCSPMKGHSHVYWYRQLPEEGLKFMVYLQKENIIDESGMPKERFSAEFPKEGPSILRIQQVVRGDSAAYFCASSPGTVNTEAFFGQGTRLTVV.